This entry concerns a single T cell receptor (beta chain). This sample is part of a study of T cell changes during pregnancy in multiple sclerosis. The CDR3 sequence is 16 residues long. With V trimmed by 4 bases and J by 2 bases, 11 bases remained unmatched. Germline lookup yields CDR1 KGHSH and CDR2 LQKENI. The data were produced by immunoSEQ multiplex PCR, yet TCRdb's version contains in-frame clones alone and is incomplete. The repertoire has roughly 100,000 clones, roughly nine tenths of them found once; the top ten carry 1.5% to 2%. The source was peripheral blood, collected before pregnancy. The V call is TRBV18, the J call TRBJ2-7; 7 bases are shared with TRBD1. The source of this sequence is a female donor with multiple sclerosis, enrolled in a pregnancy study. In DNA, the CDR3 is TGTGCCAGCTCACACGCGACAGGGAACCCGACCTACGAGCAGTACTTC. It yields the protein CASSHATGNPTYEQYF. The full variable domain, with the rest looked up from reference TRBV18 and TRBJ2-7, is NAGVMQNPRHLVRRRGQEARLRCSPMKGHSHVYWYRQLPEEGLKFMVYLQKENIIDESGMPKERFSAEFPKEGPSILRIQQVVRGDSAAYFCASSHATGNPTYEQYFGPGTRLTVT.